These T cell receptor beta chains were read from a single sample in a study of cytomegalovirus exposure and HLA in healthy donors. Sequenced by immunoSEQ multiplex PCR; TCRdb stores in-frame clones only, minus some. Of 150,000 to 200,000 clones listed, 76% are singletons. The sequencing input was PBMCs. These receptors originate from a man aged 18 to 29 in good health and CMV-seronegative. The CDR3 runs from the conserved cysteine through the conserved F or W. The D gene is left open where the match is weak. Clone size is stated in some rows and not others, as once, few, many or a class when expanded.

TRBV30	TRBJ2-1	-	-	CAWSITVEQFF	TGTGCCTGGAGTATAACAGTTGAGCAGTTCTTC
TRBV28	TRBJ2-5	TRBD1	-	CASSPTGGSETQYF	TGTGCCAGCAGTCCCACAGGGGGCTCGGAGACCCAGTACTTC
TRBV4-1	TRBJ2-2	-	-	CASSQVGRDTGELFF	TGCGCCAGCAGCCAAGTAGGCAGGGACACCGGGGAGCTGTTTTTT
TRBV6-1	TRBJ1-1	TRBD1	-	CASSQGGTEAFF	TGTGCCAGCTCTCAGGGGGGCACTGAAGCTTTCTTT
TRBV19	TRBJ1-1	-	-	CASSIGAGFGAFF	TGTGCCAGTAGTATAGGGGCGGGGTTTGGAGCTTTCTTT
TRBV6-5	TRBJ2-6	TRBD2	-	CASSQGTTGANVLTF	TGTGCCAGCAGTCAAGGGACTACTGGGGCCAACGTCCTGACTTTC
TRBV5-4	TRBJ2-3	-	-	CASSVDTDTQYF	TGTGCCAGCAGCGTAGACACAGATACGCAGTATTTT
TRBV4-1	TRBJ1-1	-	-	CASSRSGPAGGMDTEAFF	TGCGCCAGCAGCCGAAGTGGCCCCGCGGGGGGAATGGACACTGAAGCTTTCTTT
TRBV28	TRBJ2-3	TRBD2	few	CASSSLTVAGGRVTDTQYF	TGTGCCAGCAGTTCCCTTACCGTAGCGGGAGGGCGAGTCACAGATACGCAGTATTTT
TRBV11-2	TRBJ1-4	TRBD1	-	CASSSRVTGGLGEKLFF	TGTGCCAGCAGCTCTAGGGTGACAGGGGGGTTGGGGGAAAAACTGTTTTTT
TRBV7-2	TRBJ1-2	-	-	CASSPGTRNNYGYTF	TGTGCCAGCAGCCCCGGGACACGAAATAACTATGGCTACACCTTC
TRBV19	TRBJ2-7	-	-	CASSSIAGMYEQYF	TGTGCCAGTAGTTCTATCGCGGGAATGTACGAGCAGTACTTC
TRBV30	TRBJ2-2	TRBD2	-	CAWESGRGGGELFF	TGTGCCTGGGAAAGCGGGAGGGGCGGCGGGGAGCTGTTTTTT
TRBV18	TRBJ2-3	TRBD2	-	CASSPSVAGTDTQYF	TGTGCCAGCTCACCGTCGGTAGCGGGGACAGATACGCAGTATTTT
TRBV5-1	TRBJ2-2	TRBD1	-	CASSLQGANTGELFF	TGCGCCAGCAGCTTGCAGGGGGCGAACACCGGGGAGCTGTTTTTT
TRBV9	TRBJ1-2	TRBD1	-	CASSWTGVLGYTF	TGTGCCAGCAGCTGGACAGGGGTGTTAGGCTACACCTTC
TRBV9	TRBJ2-2	TRBD2	few	CASSPGGGGNTGELFF	TGTGCCAGCAGCCCCGGTGGGGGGGGTAACACCGGGGAGCTGTTTTTT
TRBV10-3	TRBJ2-1	TRBD2	-	CAIRLAGGGGNEQFF	TGTGCCATCAGGCTTGCGGGAGGAGGGGGCAATGAGCAGTTCTTC
TRBV19	TRBJ2-2	TRBD1	-	CASSSRTGGWNTGELFF	TGTGCCAGTAGCAGCAGGACAGGGGGTTGGAACACCGGGGAGCTGTTTTTT
TRBV28	TRBJ1-2	-	-	CASSLPDYGYTF	TGTGCCAGCAGTTTGCCAGATTATGGCTACACCTTC
TRBV27	TRBJ1-1	TRBD1	-	CASRLAQGVDTEAFF	TGTGCCAGCAGACTAGCACAGGGGGTGGACACTGAAGCTTTCTTT
TRBV7-9	TRBJ2-7	-	-	CSSTAIGEASYEQYF	TGTTCCAGCACCGCCATCGGCGAGGCGAGCTACGAGCAGTACTTC
TRBV6-1	TRBJ2-7	TRBD1	-	CASSPRGQGNYEQYF	TGTGCCAGCAGCCCCCGGGGACAGGGTAACTACGAGCAGTACTTC
TRBV5-4	TRBJ2-7	TRBD1	few	CASSAAGTVDYEQYF	TGTGCCAGCAGCGCTGCCGGGACAGTTGACTACGAGCAGTACTTC
TRBV6-1	TRBJ2-7	-	-	CASTRDFSYEQYF	TGTGCCAGCACAAGGGACTTTTCCTACGAGCAGTACTTC
TRBV5-1	TRBJ2-5	TRBD1	-	CASGQGGETQYF	TGCGCCAGCGGACAGGGGGGAGAGACCCAGTACTTC
TRBV11-1	TRBJ2-1	TRBD2	-	CASSLASLAVYNEQFF	TGTGCCAGCAGCTTAGCGTCGCTAGCGGTTTACAATGAGCAGTTCTTC
TRBV7-2	TRBJ2-7	-	-	CASSLGARYEQYF	TGTGCCAGCAGCTTAGGAGCGCGCTACGAGCAGTACTTC
TRBV28	TRBJ2-3	-	-	CASSLSPPGQDTQYF	TGTGCCAGCAGTTTATCGCCACCGGGACAAGATACGCAGTATTTT
TRBV7-2	TRBJ1-2	TRBD1	-	CASSLRDSRYGYTF	TGTGCCAGCAGCCTTCGGGACAGCCGCTATGGCTACACCTTC
TRBV12-5	TRBJ2-2	TRBD2	-	CASKTGGPDGGELFF	TGTGCTTCTAAAACGGGGGGGCCGGATGGCGGGGAGCTGTTTTTT
TRBV19	TRBJ2-6	-	-	CASSTQGANVLTF	TGTGCCAGTAGTACCCAGGGGGCCAACGTCCTGACTTTC
TRBV9	TRBJ1-5	-	once	CASSVGVEGGSNQPQHF	TGTGCCAGCAGCGTAGGGGTTGAGGGGGGGAGCAATCAGCCCCAGCATTTT
TRBV2	TRBJ1-1	-	few	CASRDSQNTEAFF	TGTGCCAGCAGGGACAGCCAGAACACTGAAGCTTTCTTT
TRBV28	TRBJ1-2	-	-	CASSLPGGYTF	TGTGCCAGCAGTTTACCGGGTGGCTACACCTTC
TRBV2	TRBJ2-3	-	-	CASKWGQFTDTQYF	TGTGCCAGCAAGTGGGGGCAGTTCACAGATACGCAGTATTTT
TRBV7-9	TRBJ1-2	TRBD1	-	CASSLTRDRHNYGYTF	TGTGCCAGCAGCTTAACTAGGGACAGGCATAACTATGGCTACACCTTC
TRBV5-6	TRBJ1-2	-	few	CASSTGDYGYTF	TGTGCCAGCAGCACGGGGGATTATGGCTACACCTTC
TRBV7-9	TRBJ2-7	-	once	CSSSLGGGSYEQYF	TGTTCCAGCAGCTTAGGAGGCGGCTCCTACGAGCAGTACTTC
TRBV28	TRBJ2-5	-	-	CASSFPRGRKTQYF	TGTGCCAGCAGTTTCCCCAGGGGGAGGAAGACCCAGTACTTC
TRBV11-2	TRBJ1-2	TRBD1	-	CASSQLDRSAREGYTF	TGTGCCAGCAGCCAATTGGACAGGTCCGCCCGGGAGGGCTACACCTTC
TRBV10-1	TRBJ1-2	-	-	CASSDNSLYGYTF	TGCGCCAGCAGTGATAACAGCCTCTATGGCTACACCTTC
TRBV5-1	TRBJ1-3	-	once	CAPTGRPAGNTIYF	TGCGCCCCCACAGGTCGACCAGCTGGAAACACCATATATTTT
TRBV7-6	TRBJ1-1	-	few	CASSPSGGGHTEAFF	TGTGCCAGCAGCCCGAGTGGCGGGGGGCACACTGAAGCTTTCTTT